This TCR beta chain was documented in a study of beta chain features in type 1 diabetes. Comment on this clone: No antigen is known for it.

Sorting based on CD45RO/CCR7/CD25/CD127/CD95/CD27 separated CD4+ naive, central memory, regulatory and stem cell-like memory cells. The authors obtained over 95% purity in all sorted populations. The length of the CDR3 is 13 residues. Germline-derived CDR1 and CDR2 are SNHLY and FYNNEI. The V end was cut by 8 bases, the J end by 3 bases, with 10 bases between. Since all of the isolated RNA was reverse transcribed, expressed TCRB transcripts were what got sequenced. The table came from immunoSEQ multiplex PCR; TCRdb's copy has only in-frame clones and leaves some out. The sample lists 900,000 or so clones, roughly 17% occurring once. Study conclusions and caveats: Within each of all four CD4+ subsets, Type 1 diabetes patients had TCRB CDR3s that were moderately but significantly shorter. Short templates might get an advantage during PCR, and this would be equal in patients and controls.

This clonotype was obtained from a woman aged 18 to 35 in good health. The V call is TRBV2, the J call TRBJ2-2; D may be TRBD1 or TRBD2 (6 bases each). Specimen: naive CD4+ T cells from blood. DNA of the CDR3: TGTGCCAGCGAAGGGGGGTACACCGGGGAGCTGTTTTTT. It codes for CASEGGYTGELFF.